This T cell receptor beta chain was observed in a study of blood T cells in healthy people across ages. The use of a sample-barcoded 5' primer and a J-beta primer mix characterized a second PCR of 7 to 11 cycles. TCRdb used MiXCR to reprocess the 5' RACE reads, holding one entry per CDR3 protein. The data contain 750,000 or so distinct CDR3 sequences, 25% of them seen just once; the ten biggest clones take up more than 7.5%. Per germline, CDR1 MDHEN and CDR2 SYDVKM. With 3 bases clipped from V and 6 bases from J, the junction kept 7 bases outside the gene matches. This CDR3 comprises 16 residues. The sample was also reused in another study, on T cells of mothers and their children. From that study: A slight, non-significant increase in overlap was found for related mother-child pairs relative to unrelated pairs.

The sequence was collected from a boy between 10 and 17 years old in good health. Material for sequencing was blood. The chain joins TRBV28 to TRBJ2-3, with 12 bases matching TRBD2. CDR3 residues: CASSFPTSGSGDTQYF. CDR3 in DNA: TGTGCCAGCAGTTTCCCGACTAGCGGGAGCGGGGATACGCAGTATTTT.